Listed below are T cell receptor beta chains from one sample, sequenced in a study of CD8+ T cells in alopecia areata. The data were produced by immunoSEQ multiplex PCR, yet TCRdb's version contains in-frame clones alone and is incomplete. The sample gives about 130,000 clones, roughly 54% of which show up once; roughly 4.8% is in the top ten. This specimen was CD4+ T cells sorted from blood, taken at week 0. The origin of the receptors is a human donor with alopecia areata. CDR3s include the opening cysteine and the closing phenylalanine or tryptophan. D genes are given only for firm matches.

>.|TRBJ1-5|TRBV30
CAWANRYNQPQHF
TGTGCCTGGGCCAACAGGTACAATCAGCCCCAGCATTTT
>TRBD2|TRBJ2-1|TRBV6-6
CASRGGLAGPNEQFF
TGTGCCAGCAGGGGGGGACTAGCGGGACCCAATGAGCAGTTCTTC
>.|TRBJ2-5|TRBV13
CASSLGPQETQYF
TGTGCCAGCAGCTTAGGACCCCAAGAGACCCAGTACTTC
>.|TRBJ2-3|TRBV9
CASSVTGITDTQYF
TGTGCCAGCAGCGTAACAGGTATCACAGATACGCAGTATTTT
>.|TRBJ1-1|TRBV10-3
CAISERNGLNTEAFF
TGTGCCATCAGTGAGAGGAACGGACTGAACACTGAAGCTTTCTTT
>TRBD2|TRBJ2-1|TRBV5-1
CASSGRLAGEQFF
TGCGCCAGCAGCGGCCGACTAGCGGGGGAGCAGTTCTTC
>.|TRBJ1-1|TRBV13
CASSLSGKAFF
TGTGCCAGCAGCCTGTCAGGGAAGGCTTTCTTT
>TRBD1|TRBJ2-4|TRBV2
CASSGIPGQGRNIQYF
TGTGCCAGCAGTGGGATCCCGGGACAGGGTAGAAACATTCAGTACTTC
>.|TRBJ1-4|TRBV27
CASSLGLIGEKLFF
TGTGCCAGCAGTTTGGGACTCATAGGTGAAAAACTGTTTTTT
>.|TRBJ1-5|TRBV4-2
CASSQEAGPQHF
TGTGCCAGCAGCCAAGAGGCGGGGCCCCAGCATTTT
>TRBD2|TRBJ2-7|TRBV6-4
CASSVLAGHEQYF
TGTGCCAGCAGTGTACTAGCGGGACACGAGCAGTACTTC
>.|TRBJ1-5|TRBV28
CASSHRLQPQHF
TGTGCCAGCAGTCATCGATTGCAGCCCCAGCATTTT
>.|TRBJ2-2|TRBV11-2
CASSLEYGQNTGELFF
TGTGCCAGCAGCTTAGAATATGGACAGAACACCGGGGAGCTGTTTTTT
>.|TRBJ2-3|TRBV5-1
CASSSSITDTQYF
TGCGCCAGCAGCTCATCAATCACAGATACGCAGTATTTT
>.|TRBJ2-7|TRBV5-1
CASSLEHGAYEQYF
TGCGCCAGCAGCTTGGAACACGGGGCCTACGAGCAGTACTTC
>TRBD1|TRBJ2-7|TRBV7-3
CASSFPGQSYEQYF
TGTGCCAGCAGCTTCCCGGGACAGAGCTACGAGCAGTACTTC